The 12 T cell receptor beta chains below all came from one sample that was sequenced in a study of monozygotic twins with inflammatory bowel disease. TCRdb reprocessed the 5' RACE reads and keeps a single row for each CDR3 protein, giving no DNA. The sample table includes about 93,000 distinct CDR3 sequences. Sequences were obtained from blood. The receptors here all came from a human donor with ulcerative colitis or Crohn's disease, or a healthy co-twin of an affected twin (not recorded which).

The chain couples TRBV5-1 to TRBJ2-1; TCRdb's assignment of TRBD1 cannot be checked, as there is no DNA. The CDR3 has 15 amino acids. Germline CDR1 is SGHRS and CDR2 is YFSETQ. The CDR3 region is CASSLDRGRANEQFF. The full variable domain, in which reference TRBV5-1 and TRBJ2-1 provide the parts outside the CDR3, is KAGVTQTPRYLIKTRGQQVTLSCSPISGHRSVSWYQQTPGQGLQFLFEYFSETQRNKGNFPGRFSGRQFSNSRSEMNVSTLELGDSALYLCASSLDRGRANEQFFGPGTRLTVL.

V is TRBV20-1 and J is TRBJ2-5; TCRdb's D call of TRBD2 is untestable without DNA. This CDR3 has 19 residues. Germline CDR1 DFQATT, CDR2 SNEGSKA (reference sequence). CDR3: CSARVGLAGGPRIGETQYF.

V usage is TRBV10-3 and J usage is TRBJ1-1; TCRdb outputs TRBD1, but without DNA this stays unchecked. The CDR3 has 16 amino acids. CDR1 is ENHRY and CDR2 is SYGVKD in the germline V gene. The CDR3 here is CAISSGTGGMNTEAFF.

The genes are TRBV7-8 and TRBJ2-7; TCRdb returns TRBD1, unconfirmable since there is no DNA. Germline lookup yields CDR1 SGHVS and CDR2 FQNEAQ. The CDR3 is made up of 14 amino acids. The CDR3 is CASIWAGIPYEQYF.

This chain joins TRBV29-1 and TRBJ1-1; TCRdb reports TRBD1, a call that lacks DNA to check it against. The CDR3 runs to 11 residues. Germline-derived CDR1 and CDR2 are SQVTM and ANQGSEA. CDR3 sequence reads: CSVDRGTEAFF.

V and J are TRBV10-3 and TRBJ1-1. The CDR3 is 12 amino acids. The germline V gene has CDR1 ENHRY and CDR2 SYGVKD. This chain's CDR3 is CAISSSNTEAFF.

The chain combines TRBV9 with TRBJ1-3. The CDR3 runs 15 residues. Germline values: CDR1 SGDLS, CDR2 YYNGEE. The CDR3 protein is CASSVDSSSGNTIYF.

The rearrangement joins TRBV5-6 to TRBJ1-1; TCRdb calls TRBD1, which cannot be checked without DNA. The CDR3 runs to 15 residues. Germline V gene data show CDR1 as SGHDT and CDR2 as YYEEEE. CDR3 region: CASSYRTGGNTEAFF.

The CDR3 reads CASSTAFQGDTQYF. The rearrangement joins TRBV7-9 to TRBJ2-3; checking the TCRdb D call of TRBD1 is not possible without DNA. This CDR3 comprises 14 residues. CDR1 is SEHNR, CDR2 FQNEAQ, per germline (reference sequence).

This chain joins TRBV5-1 and TRBJ1-5; as DNA is missing, the TRBD1 call by TCRdb cannot be tested. The CDR3 is 15 amino acids. Germline V gene lookup returns CDR1 SGHRS and CDR2 YFSETQ. CDR3 sequence reads: CASSPGTGVRQPQHF.

The chain joins TRBV7-3 to TRBJ2-3; no DNA is available, so the TRBD2 call from TCRdb remains unchecked. The CDR3 loop spans 15 amino acids. Germline V gene data show CDR1 as SGHTA and CDR2 as FQGTGA. CDR3 residues: CASSMAGGLADTQYF.

The J gene is TRBJ1-3, the V gene TRBV12-3 or TRBV12-4. The CDR3 extends over 12 amino acids. The CDR3 here is CASSQDRNTIYF.